Listed here is a single TCR beta chain. Within the sample, other DNA sequences also encode this same CDR3. The data were taken from a study of blood T cell repertoires in COVID-19. Trimming left V 2 bases short and J 10 bases short, with 5 bases between. CDR1 is MGHDK, CDR2 SYGVNS, per germline. This CDR3 is built from 11 residues. The assay was immunoSEQ multiplex PCR, and TCRdb's table has in-frame clones only and misses some. The sample has a few hundred thousand clones; about 88% are singletons. This clonotype was sampled from a woman between 18 and 29 years old who had recovered from COVID-19. The sequenced material came from PBMCs or T cells enriched from blood (not recorded which). The chain couples TRBV25-1 to TRBJ1-4, with D unclear. The CDR3 DNA reads as TGTGCCAGCAGTGAACGAGGAAAACTGTTTTTT. Protein product: CASSERGKLFF.